A selection of T cell receptor beta chains follows, all from one sample in a study of T cells in Graves' hyperthyroidism and ophthalmopathy. TCRdb re-called the multiplex PCR reads through MiXCR, storing one row per CDR3 protein. The sample has under 200,000 distinct CDR3 sequences; 9.4% are singletons. The specimen sequenced was blood. The source of these receptors is a woman aged 18 to 35 with Graves' hyperthyroidism that later progressed to Graves' ophthalmopathy. CDR3s include the opening cysteine and the closing phenylalanine or tryptophan. The order of the fields is CDR3 protein, CDR3 DNA, clone size, D gene, J gene, V gene. A D gene is named only where the DNA matches it firmly. Clone size, where shown, is once, few, many, or a class for clones that have expanded.

CDR3aa: CASSDAPTNTGELFF
CDR3nt: TGTGCCAGCAGCGACGCACCTACGAACACCGGGGAGCTGTTTTTT
abundance: many
d_gene: NA
j_gene: TRBJ2-2
v_gene: TRBV6-1

CDR3aa: CASSQTSGGLYEQYF
CDR3nt: TGTGCCAGCAGTCAGACTAGCGGGGGGCTCTACGAGCAGTACTTC
abundance: many
d_gene: TRBD2
j_gene: TRBJ2-7
v_gene: TRBV28

CDR3aa: CAISESYSGYGYTF
CDR3nt: TGTGCCATCAGTGAGTCGTACAGCGGCTATGGCTACACCTTC
abundance: many
d_gene: NA
j_gene: TRBJ1-2
v_gene: TRBV10-3

CDR3aa: CASSPREGRGTGELFF
CDR3nt: TGTGCCAGCAGCCCGCGGGAGGGCCGTGGCACCGGGGAGCTGTTTTTT
abundance: few
d_gene: TRBD2
j_gene: TRBJ2-2
v_gene: TRBV5-6

CDR3aa: CASSQIEGFDEQYF
CDR3nt: TGTGCCAGCAGCCAAATTGAGGGGTTCGACGAGCAGTACTTC
abundance: many
d_gene: NA
j_gene: TRBJ2-7
v_gene: TRBV3-1

CDR3aa: CASTGTSGREGEQYF
CDR3nt: TGTGCCAGCACCGGGACTAGCGGGAGGGAAGGCGAGCAGTACTTC
abundance: many
d_gene: TRBD2
j_gene: TRBJ2-7
v_gene: TRBV2

CDR3aa: CASSVSRGAETQYF
CDR3nt: TGCGCCAGCAGTGTCTCTAGGGGGGCAGAGACCCAGTACTTC
abundance: many
d_gene: NA
j_gene: TRBJ2-5
v_gene: TRBV10-1

CDR3aa: CATPGTGGAGGNTIYF
CDR3nt: TGTGCCACCCCAGGGACAGGGGGCGCGGGTGGAAACACCATATATTTT
abundance: NA
d_gene: TRBD1
j_gene: TRBJ1-3
v_gene: TRBV2

CDR3aa: CAGSRSGGLRVRSYNEQLF
CDR3nt: TGTGCCGGCAGCCGTTCAGGGGGCCTACGAGTTCGTTCCTACAATGAGCAGCTCTTC
abundance: NA
d_gene: TRBD1
j_gene: TRBJ2-1
v_gene: TRBV3-1

CDR3aa: CAWSEPYEQYF
CDR3nt: TGTGCCTGGAGCGAGCCCTACGAGCAGTACTTC
abundance: many
d_gene: NA
j_gene: TRBJ2-7
v_gene: TRBV30

CDR3aa: CASSQPNPGLNTEAFF
CDR3nt: TGCGCCAGCAGCCAACCCAACCCCGGCCTGAACACTGAAGCTTTCTTT
abundance: many
d_gene: NA
j_gene: TRBJ1-1
v_gene: TRBV4-1

CDR3aa: CASSGAGGGTGELFF
CDR3nt: TGTGCCAGCAGTGGGGCGGGAGGCGGCACCGGGGAGCTGTTTTTT
abundance: many
d_gene: TRBD2
j_gene: TRBJ2-2
v_gene: TRBV2

CDR3aa: CASSLGTSGRSTDTQYF
CDR3nt: TGTGCCAGCAGCCTGGGGACTAGCGGGAGGTCGACAGATACGCAGTATTTT
abundance: many
d_gene: TRBD2
j_gene: TRBJ2-3
v_gene: TRBV11-3

CDR3aa: CASSPTQGNQPQHF
CDR3nt: TGTGCCAGCAGTCCTACCCAGGGAAATCAGCCCCAGCATTTT
abundance: many
d_gene: NA
j_gene: TRBJ1-5
v_gene: TRBV28

CDR3aa: CASSQGTSGTETQYF
CDR3nt: TGTGCCAGCAGCCAAGGGACTAGCGGGACCGAGACCCAGTACTTC
abundance: few
d_gene: TRBD2
j_gene: TRBJ2-5
v_gene: TRBV14

CDR3aa: CASSERRGATNEKLFF
CDR3nt: TGTGCCAGCAGTGAGAGGAGGGGAGCAACTAATGAAAAACTGTTTTTT
abundance: many
d_gene: NA
j_gene: TRBJ1-4
v_gene: TRBV2

CDR3aa: CSADTTGRLAGNEQFF
CDR3nt: TGCAGTGCTGATACGACAGGGAGACTAGCGGGTAATGAGCAGTTCTTC
abundance: many
d_gene: TRBD2
j_gene: TRBJ2-1
v_gene: TRBV20-1

CDR3aa: CASSSRQGNTEAFF
CDR3nt: TGCGCCAGCAGCTCGCGACAGGGGAACACTGAAGCTTTCTTT
abundance: many
d_gene: TRBD1
j_gene: TRBJ1-1
v_gene: TRBV5-1

CDR3aa: CAWSVAWAGGGYGYTF
CDR3nt: TGTGCCTGGAGTGTCGCCTGGGCAGGGGGAGGCTATGGCTACACCTTC
abundance: many
d_gene: TRBD1
j_gene: TRBJ1-2
v_gene: TRBV30

CDR3aa: CASSQDLAGSSYNSPLHF
CDR3nt: TGTGCCAGCAGCCAAGATCTCGCGGGGAGCTCCTATAATTCACCCCTCCACTTT
abundance: NA
d_gene: NA
j_gene: TRBJ1-6
v_gene: TRBV4-2

CDR3aa: CASSDTGTGEAFF
CDR3nt: TGCGCCAGCAGCGACACCGGGACAGGGGAGGCTTTCTTT
abundance: few
d_gene: TRBD1
j_gene: TRBJ1-1
v_gene: TRBV4-1

CDR3aa: CASSMDTHGYTF
CDR3nt: TGTGCCAGTAGTATGGACACCCACGGCTACACCTTC
abundance: NA
d_gene: NA
j_gene: TRBJ1-2
v_gene: TRBV19

CDR3aa: CASNRDGFNEKLFF
CDR3nt: TGTGCCAGCAACCGGGACGGATTTAATGAAAAACTGTTTTTT
abundance: NA
d_gene: NA
j_gene: TRBJ1-4
v_gene: TRBV12-3/TRBV12-4

CDR3aa: CASSLVLTGWVEAFF
CDR3nt: TGTGCCAGCAGCTTAGTCCTTACGGGGTGGGTAGAAGCTTTCTTT
abundance: NA
d_gene: NA
j_gene: TRBJ1-1
v_gene: TRBV7-2

CDR3aa: CASRLTDLGQETQYF
CDR3nt: TGTGCCAGCAGGTTGACGGACCTGGGGCAAGAGACCCAGTACTTC
abundance: many
d_gene: NA
j_gene: TRBJ2-5
v_gene: TRBV6-1

CDR3aa: CASGGSTDTQYF
CDR3nt: TGTGCCAGCGGGGGGAGCACAGATACGCAGTATTTT
abundance: many
d_gene: NA
j_gene: TRBJ2-3
v_gene: TRBV9

CDR3aa: CAWSGYSGQVYF
CDR3nt: TGTGCCTGGAGTGGGTATAGCGGACAGGTCTACTTT
abundance: few
d_gene: TRBD1
j_gene: TRBJ1-6
v_gene: TRBV30

CDR3aa: CASSAGTSGIRIEQYF
CDR3nt: TGTGCCAGCAGCGCCGGGACTAGCGGGATTCGGATCGAGCAGTACTTC
abundance: many
d_gene: TRBD2
j_gene: TRBJ2-7
v_gene: TRBV9

CDR3aa: CSAGGLAGLQETQYF
CDR3nt: TGCAGTGCTGGAGGACTAGCGGGCTTACAAGAGACCCAGTACTTC
abundance: many
d_gene: TRBD2
j_gene: TRBJ2-5
v_gene: TRBV20-1

CDR3aa: CASSRPVRGETNEKLFF
CDR3nt: TGTGCCAGCAGCCGGCCAGTTCGGGGTGAGACTAATGAAAAACTGTTTTTT
abundance: NA
d_gene: NA
j_gene: TRBJ1-4
v_gene: TRBV7-9

CDR3aa: CASSLSPGTARYGYTF
CDR3nt: TGTGCCAGTAGTTTATCCCCTGGGACAGCCCGATATGGCTACACCTTC
abundance: NA
d_gene: TRBD1
j_gene: TRBJ1-2
v_gene: TRBV19

CDR3aa: CASSEREVRTGELFF
CDR3nt: TGTGCCAGTTCCGAGCGGGAGGTGCGAACCGGGGAGCTGTTTTTT
abundance: NA
d_gene: TRBD2
j_gene: TRBJ2-2
v_gene: TRBV19

CDR3aa: CASYRGSMNTEAFF
CDR3nt: TGTGCCAGCTATCGGGGATCCATGAACACTGAAGCTTTCTTT
abundance: many
d_gene: NA
j_gene: TRBJ1-1
v_gene: TRBV28

CDR3aa: CSARTPGVHGYTF
CDR3nt: TGCAGTGCTAGAACTCCCGGGGTCCATGGCTACACCTTC
abundance: few
d_gene: NA
j_gene: TRBJ1-2
v_gene: TRBV20-1

CDR3aa: CASTSLGAEDIQYF
CDR3nt: TGTGCCAGCACCTCCTTAGGAGCAGAGGACATTCAGTACTTC
abundance: many
d_gene: NA
j_gene: TRBJ2-4
v_gene: TRBV2

CDR3aa: CASSSPGRFGTDTQYF
CDR3nt: TGTGCCAGCAGTTCCCCAGGCAGATTTGGCACAGATACGCAGTATTTT
abundance: many
d_gene: NA
j_gene: TRBJ2-3
v_gene: TRBV27

CDR3aa: CASSLTQGRGEKLFF
CDR3nt: TGTGCCAGCAGCTTGACGCAGGGGAGGGGAGAAAAACTGTTTTTT
abundance: NA
d_gene: NA
j_gene: TRBJ1-4
v_gene: TRBV5-6

CDR3aa: CASSPQGIWTGQGKIGELFF
CDR3nt: TGTGCCAGCAGCCCCCAAGGGATCTGGACGGGACAGGGTAAAATCGGGGAGCTGTTTTTT
abundance: many
d_gene: TRBD1
j_gene: TRBJ2-2
v_gene: TRBV3-1

CDR3aa: CASSLGATEAFF
CDR3nt: TGTGCCAGCAGCTTAGGTGCCACTGAAGCTTTCTTT
abundance: once
d_gene: NA
j_gene: TRBJ1-1
v_gene: TRBV7-9

CDR3aa: CASFDRVNEQFF
CDR3nt: TGTGCCAGCTTTGACAGGGTCAATGAGCAGTTCTTC
abundance: few
d_gene: TRBD1
j_gene: TRBJ2-1
v_gene: TRBV5-4

CDR3aa: CSACPGLAGRFSYEQYF
CDR3nt: TGCAGTGCTTGTCCGGGACTAGCGGGACGTTTCTCCTACGAGCAGTACTTC
abundance: many
d_gene: TRBD2
j_gene: TRBJ2-7
v_gene: TRBV20-1

CDR3aa: CASSVAGGFNSPLHF
CDR3nt: TGTGCCAGCAGTGTCGCAGGGGGCTTTAATTCACCCCTCCACTTT
abundance: many
d_gene: TRBD1
j_gene: TRBJ1-6
v_gene: TRBV27

CDR3aa: CASRATGGKNYGYTF
CDR3nt: TGTGCCAGCAGAGCCACAGGGGGGAAGAACTATGGCTACACCTTC
abundance: many
d_gene: TRBD1
j_gene: TRBJ1-2
v_gene: TRBV6-1

CDR3aa: CASSHGGDYSPLHF
CDR3nt: TGTGCCAGCAGCCACGGGGGGGACTATTCACCCCTCCACTTT
abundance: NA
d_gene: NA
j_gene: TRBJ1-6
v_gene: TRBV3-1

CDR3aa: CASSAPGAGGELFF
CDR3nt: TGTGCCAGCAGCGCTCCAGGGGCGGGCGGGGAGCTGTTTTTT
abundance: many
d_gene: NA
j_gene: TRBJ2-2
v_gene: TRBV7-9

CDR3aa: CASSPEWTGNSGANVLTF
CDR3nt: TGTGCCAGCAGTCCCGAATGGACAGGGAACTCTGGGGCCAACGTCCTGACTTTC
abundance: NA
d_gene: TRBD1
j_gene: TRBJ2-6
v_gene: TRBV6-1

CDR3aa: CASSLQVADYNEQFF
CDR3nt: TGTGCCAGCAGTCTACAGGTAGCAGACTACAATGAGCAGTTCTTC
abundance: many
d_gene: NA
j_gene: TRBJ2-1
v_gene: TRBV6-1

CDR3aa: CASSQDTGIYNEQFF
CDR3nt: TGTGCCAGCAGCCAAGATACAGGAATCTACAATGAGCAGTTCTTC
abundance: many
d_gene: NA
j_gene: TRBJ2-1
v_gene: TRBV3-1

CDR3aa: CASSPRAGGHNEQFF
CDR3nt: TGTGCCAGCAGCCCCCGGGCAGGCGGTCACAATGAGCAGTTCTTC
abundance: many
d_gene: NA
j_gene: TRBJ2-1
v_gene: TRBV7-6

CDR3aa: CASSERGPGAMNTEAFF
CDR3nt: TGTGCCAGCAGTGAAAGGGGCCCAGGGGCTATGAACACTGAAGCTTTCTTT
abundance: many
d_gene: NA
j_gene: TRBJ1-1
v_gene: TRBV6-1

CDR3aa: CASSIGWTLRSGANVLTF
CDR3nt: TGTGCCAGTAGTATAGGCTGGACACTACGCTCTGGGGCCAACGTCCTGACTTTC
abundance: few
d_gene: NA
j_gene: TRBJ2-6
v_gene: TRBV19

CDR3aa: CASSIGTGAYEQYF
CDR3nt: TGTGCCAGTAGTATAGGGACAGGGGCCTACGAGCAGTACTTC
abundance: NA
d_gene: TRBD1
j_gene: TRBJ2-7
v_gene: TRBV19

CDR3aa: CATSDTDRVVSQFF
CDR3nt: TGTGCCACCAGTGACACGGACAGGGTTGTGTCGCAGTTCTTC
abundance: few
d_gene: TRBD1
j_gene: TRBJ2-1
v_gene: TRBV24-1

CDR3aa: CASSPGLVKYEQYF
CDR3nt: TGTGCCAGCAGTCCGGGACTAGTTAAATACGAGCAGTACTTC
abundance: many
d_gene: TRBD2
j_gene: TRBJ2-7
v_gene: TRBV6-1

CDR3aa: CSARDRTELNNEQFF
CDR3nt: TGCAGTGCTAGAGATCGTACGGAGCTCAACAATGAGCAGTTCTTC
abundance: many
d_gene: NA
j_gene: TRBJ2-1
v_gene: TRBV20-1

CDR3aa: CASSLAVRSVMNTEAFF
CDR3nt: TGCGCCAGCAGCTTGGCCGTCCGGTCAGTGATGAACACTGAAGCTTTCTTT
abundance: many
d_gene: NA
j_gene: TRBJ1-1
v_gene: TRBV5-1